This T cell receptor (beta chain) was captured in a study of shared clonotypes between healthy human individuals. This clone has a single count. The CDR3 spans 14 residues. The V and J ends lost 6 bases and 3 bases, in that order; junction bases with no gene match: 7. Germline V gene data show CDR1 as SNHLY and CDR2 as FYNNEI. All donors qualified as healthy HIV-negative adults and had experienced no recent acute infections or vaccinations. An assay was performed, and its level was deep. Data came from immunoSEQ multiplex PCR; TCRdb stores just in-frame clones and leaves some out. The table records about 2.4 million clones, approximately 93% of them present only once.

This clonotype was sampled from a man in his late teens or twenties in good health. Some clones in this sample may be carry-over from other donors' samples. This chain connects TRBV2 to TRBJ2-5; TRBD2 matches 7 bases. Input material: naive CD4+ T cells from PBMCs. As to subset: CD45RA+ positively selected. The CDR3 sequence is CASRGTTIEETQYF. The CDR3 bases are TGTGCCAGCAGAGGGACTACGATTGAAGAGACCCAGTACTTC.